This T cell receptor beta chain was retrieved from a study of T cells in Graves' hyperthyroidism and ophthalmopathy. Germline V gene lookup returns CDR1 MNHEY and CDR2 SVGEGT. The CDR3 contains 15 residues. The junction had 6 bases not matched to a gene; V was cut back by 0 bases and J by 8 bases. The source material, RNA transcripts, was used to amplify TCR beta CDR3 regions. TCR CDR3 regions were first amplified by RT-PCR with HTBI primers. TCRdb itself ran the multiplex PCR reads through MiXCR, one entry per CDR3 protein. The sample holds approximately 400,000 distinct CDR3 sequences, approximately 13% seen once. This clonotype was counted between two and nine times.

V and J are TRBV6-2 or TRBV6-3 and TRBJ1-3; 8 nucleotides align to TRBD1. Sequencing was carried out using blood. This receptor was identified in a man aged 25-45 years with Graves' hyperthyroidism that later progressed to Graves' ophthalmopathy. The CDR3 loop reads CASSYSPGQADTIYF. The CDR3, as DNA: TGTGCCAGCAGTTACTCACCGGGACAGGCGGACACCATATATTTT.